This TCR beta chain appears in the sequencing data of a study of early T cells in non-severe SARS-CoV-2 infection. Overall study: Sequencing was performed on bulk RNA from unsorted whole blood, leaving chains unpaired.

This clonotype was seen a handful of times. CDR1 is SNHLY and CDR2 is FYNNEI in the germline V gene. V was shortened by 5 bases and J by 1 base, with 15 bases between the two germline ends. The CDR3 has 15 residues. Each single cDNA molecule received a unique molecular identifier. TCRdb itself ran the 5' RACE reads through MiXCR, one entry per CDR3 protein. This sample has roughly 31,000 distinct CDR3 sequences, with about 4.2% found just once. The TCR was taken from an adult who was a healthcare worker with PCR-confirmed SARS-CoV-2 infection or an uninfected control (not recorded which). Material: whole blood. This rearrangement joins TRBV2 to TRBJ2-7; a possible D gene is TRBD1 (6 bases). The CDR3 protein is CASSRTDTTSYEQYF. CDR3 in DNA: TGTGCCAGCAGTAGGACAGACACCACTTCCTACGAGCAGTACTTC.